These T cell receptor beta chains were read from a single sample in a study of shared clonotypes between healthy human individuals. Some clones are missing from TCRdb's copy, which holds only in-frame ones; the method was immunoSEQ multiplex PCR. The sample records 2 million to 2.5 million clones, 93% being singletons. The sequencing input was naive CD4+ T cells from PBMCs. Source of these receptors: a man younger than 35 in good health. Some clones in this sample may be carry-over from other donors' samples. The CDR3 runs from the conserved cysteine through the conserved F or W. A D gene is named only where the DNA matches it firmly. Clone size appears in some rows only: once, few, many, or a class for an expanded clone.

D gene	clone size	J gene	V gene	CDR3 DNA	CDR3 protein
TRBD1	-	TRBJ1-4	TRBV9	TGTGCCAGCAGCGTAGAGGGGACAGGGGGCGAAAAACTGTTTTTT	CASSVEGTGGEKLFF
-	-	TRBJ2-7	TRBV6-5	TGTGCCAGCAGCTACATGGGGAACGTCGAGCAGTACTTC	CASSYMGNVEQYF
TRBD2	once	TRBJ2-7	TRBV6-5	TGTGCCAGCAGGGCTAGCGGGAGAAGCTCCTACGAGCAGTACTTC	CASRASGRSSYEQYF
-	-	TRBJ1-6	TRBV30	TGTGCCTGGAGTTTAACAGGGCTGAATTCACCCCTCCACTTT	CAWSLTGLNSPLHF
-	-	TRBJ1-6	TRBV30	TGTGCCTGGAGTGCGGGGGGTTCACCCCTCCACTTT	CAWSAGGSPLHF
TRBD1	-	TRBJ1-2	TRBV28	TGTGCCAGCAGCCATGCTCGTCGGGACAGGGGGGGCTATGGCTACACCTTC	CASSHARRDRGGYGYTF
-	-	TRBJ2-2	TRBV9	TGTGCCAGCAGCGTAGATCAGGTCACCGGGGAGCTGTTTTTT	CASSVDQVTGELFF
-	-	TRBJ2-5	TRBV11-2	TGTGCCAGCACCCTAATCGCCAGGGCACAAGAGACCCAGTACTTC	CASTLIARAQETQYF
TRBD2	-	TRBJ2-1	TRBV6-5	TGTGCCAGCAGTCGATCACTAGCGGGAACAAATGAGCAGTTCTTC	CASSRSLAGTNEQFF
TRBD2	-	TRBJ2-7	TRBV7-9	TGTGCCAGCAGCTTGCCTCTACTAGCGGGGGCCCACGAGCAGTACTTC	CASSLPLLAGAHEQYF
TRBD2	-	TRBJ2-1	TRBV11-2	TGTGCCAGCAGCTTTACAGCGGGAGCTCCCAATGAGCAGTTCTTC	CASSFTAGAPNEQFF
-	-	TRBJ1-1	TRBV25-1	TGTGCCAGCAGCCGGACGGGGAACACTGAAGCTTTCTTT	CASSRTGNTEAFF
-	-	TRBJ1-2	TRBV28	TGTGCCAGCAGTTACAGAACAAGTAACTATGGCTACACCTTC	CASSYRTSNYGYTF
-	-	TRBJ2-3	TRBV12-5	TGTGCTAGTGGCCTAACAGGCACAGATACGCAGTATTTT	CASGLTGTDTQYF
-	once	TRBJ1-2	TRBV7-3	TGTGCCAGCAGCTTGGGGGGTACGGATGGCTACACCTTC	CASSLGGTDGYTF
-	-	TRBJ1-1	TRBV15	TGTGCCACCAGCAGAGCCCCAGGCATAATGAACACTGAAGCTTTCTTT	CATSRAPGIMNTEAFF
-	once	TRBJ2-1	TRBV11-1	TGTGCCAGCAGCTGGTTGACTCGGGCTAATGAGCAGTTCTTC	CASSWLTRANEQFF
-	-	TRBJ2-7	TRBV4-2	TGTGCCAGCAGCCAAGATGGGACACGTAACTCCTACGAGCAGTACTTC	CASSQDGTRNSYEQYF
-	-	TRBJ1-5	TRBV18	TGTGCCAGCTCAGAGGGTGGCGGCAATCAGCCCCAGCATTTT	CASSEGGGNQPQHF
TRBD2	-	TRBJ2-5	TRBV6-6	TGTGCCAGTGGAGGGGCGGGAGTAGGGGAGACCCAGTACTTC	CASGGAGVGETQYF
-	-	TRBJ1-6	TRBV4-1	TGCGCCAGCAGCCCCTACGCGACAGGTCAGAGCTCCTATAATTCACCCCTCCACTTT	CASSPYATGQSSYNSPLHF
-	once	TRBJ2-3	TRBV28	TGTGCCAGCAGTGGGACCCCGAGCACAGATACGCAGTATTTT	CASSGTPSTDTQYF
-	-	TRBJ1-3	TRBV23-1	TGCGCCAGCAGTCAAAGGGGGTACTCTGGAAACACCATATATTTT	CASSQRGYSGNTIYF
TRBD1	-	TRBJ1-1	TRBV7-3	TGTGCCAGCAGCTCAACAGGGGGCGCGGGGACTGAAGCTTTCTTT	CASSSTGGAGTEAFF
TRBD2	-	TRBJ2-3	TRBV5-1	TGCGCCAGCAGCTTGCTAGCGGGAAGTACAGATACGCAGTATTTT	CASSLLAGSTDTQYF
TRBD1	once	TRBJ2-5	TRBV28	TGTGCCAGCAGTTCCCCGGGACAGAGGGAGACCCAGTACTTC	CASSSPGQRETQYF
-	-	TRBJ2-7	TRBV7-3	TGTGCCAGCAGCTTAGATCTGGGGGACCCCTACGAGCAGTACTTC	CASSLDLGDPYEQYF
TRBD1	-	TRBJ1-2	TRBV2	TGTGCCAGCAGTTTCCTCGGACAGGTGGATCGGGATGGCTACACCTTC	CASSFLGQVDRDGYTF
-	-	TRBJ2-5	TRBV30	TGTGCCTGGAGTGTACGTAGAGCCCAAGAGACCCAGTACTTC	CAWSVRRAQETQYF